This TCR beta chain was recovered during a study of T cell responses to AZD1222 COVID-19 vaccine. V lost 1 base and J 0 bases, leaving 15 bases between the germline ends. Germline CDR1 reads SGHRS; CDR2 reads YFSETQ. The CDR3 extends over 17 amino acids. Clones were read by immunoSEQ multiplex PCR, and TCRdb kept only the in-frame ones, dropping some. Seen here are approximately 96,000 clones, just over 85% observed once, and the top ten hold roughly 6%. The sequencing here drew on peripheral blood, taken 28 days after the second AZD1222 dose. This sequence originates from an adult who received the AZD1222 COVID-19 vaccine. The chain combines TRBV5-1 with TRBJ2-3, with TRBD1 as a possible D gene (5 bases). CDR3 sequence reads: CASSLSVQGISTDTQYF. The CDR3 region has the DNA TGCGCCAGCAGCTTGTCTGTCCAGGGTATTAGCACAGATACGCAGTATTTT.